One and the same sample provided the 10 T cell receptor beta chains below, sequenced in a study of control samples from healthy donors and cancer patients. Using immunoSEQ multiplex PCR, the repertoire was profiled, and TCRdb retains in-frame clones only, with some absent. The sample contains about 53,000 clones, 87% of which appear only once. The source material was PBMCs. Receptors were obtained from a man in his sixties with head and neck cancer.

The chain uses TRBV4-1 and TRBJ1-5; D ambiguous. Per the germline V gene, CDR1 is MGHRA and CDR2 is YSYEKL. This CDR3 has 13 amino acids. Trimming took 3 bases from V and 2 from J, leaving 5 bases between them. The CDR3 DNA is TGCGCCAGCAGCCAGGACGGCAATCAGCCCCAGCATTTT. Its protein is CASSQDGNQPQHF.

J is TRBJ1-2 and V is TRBV7-2; no definite D call. CDR3 size: 14 residues. Trimming cost V 0 bases and J 4 bases, with 9 bases left between them. Looked up from germline, CDR1 is SGHTA and CDR2 is FQGNSA. The CDR3 region is CASSLALGGYGYTF. Written as DNA, the CDR3 is TGTGCCAGCAGCTTAGCGCTGGGTGGCTATGGCTACACCTTC.

This clone appeared a single time. The V gene is TRBV7-9, the J gene TRBJ1-4, with 9 bases matching TRBD1. V dropped 1 base and J dropped 8; count of bases not matched to a gene: 8. Germline V gene data show CDR1 as SEHNR and CDR2 as FQNEAQ (reference sequence). The CDR3 has 16 residues. The CDR3 sequence: CASSLGRTGGGEKLFF. The CDR3 DNA reads TGTGCCAGCAGCTTAGGACGAACAGGGGGCGGAGAAAAACTGTTTTTT.

The chain has TRBV4-2 and TRBJ2-1; tentatively, D is TRBD2 (5 bases). The CDR3 has 15 amino acids. V dropped 4 bases and J dropped 0 bases, with 10 bases sitting between them. The germline V gene has CDR1 LGHNA and CDR2 YNFKEQ. DNA of the CDR3: TGTGCCAGCAGCCGAGGACTGAGCTCCTACAATGAGCAGTTCTTC. Its protein is CASSRGLSSYNEQFF.

CDR3 bases: TGTGCCAGCAGCTTACCTCGGGCCCCCATGGTCTACGAGCAGTACTTC. Translated, it gives CASSLPRAPMVYEQYF. The rearrangement links TRBV11-2 to TRBJ2-7; D uncertain. The V end lost 2 bases, the J end lost 3 bases, and 17 bases lay between the germline ends. CDR1 is SGHAT and CDR2 is FQNNGV in the germline V gene. The CDR3 covers 16 residues.

The chain's CDR3 is CASSPRNFNEQFF. CDR3 sequence (DNA): TGTGCCAGCAGCCCCAGAAACTTCAATGAGCAGTTCTTC. The chain joins TRBV7-9 to TRBJ2-1; no clear D gene. This CDR3 is built from 13 residues. V was cut by 5 bases and J by 6 bases, with 11 bases left in between. The germline CDR1 and CDR2 sequences are SEHNR and FQNEAQ (reference sequence).

The chain is built from TRBV7-8 and TRBJ2-2; tentatively, D is TRBD1 or TRBD2 (5 bases each). Trimming took 5 bases from V and 6 from J, leaving 10 bases between them. Per germline, CDR1 SGHVS and CDR2 FQNEAQ. The CDR3 is made up of 13 amino acids. The chain's CDR3 is CASSRLGAGELFF. CDR3 DNA: TGTGCCAGCAGCCGACTGGGGGCCGGGGAGCTGTTTTTT.

This chain links TRBV10-2 with TRBJ1-1; TRBD1 is a possible D gene (5 bases). Trimming left V 6 bases short and J 4 bases short, with 15 bases between. CDR1 WSHSY and CDR2 SAAADI come from the germline V gene. CDR3 length: 14 amino acids. The CDR3 spells CASRGVGASTEAFF. The CDR3 DNA reads as TGCGCCAGCAGGGGAGTAGGGGCTAGCACTGAAGCTTTCTTT.

The chain uses TRBV6-5 and TRBJ1-5; D uncertain. This CDR3 has 13 amino acids. Germline CDR1 MNHEY, CDR2 SVGAGI. Deletions cut 6 bases from V and 9 bases from J, with 15 bases between. CDR3 sequence reads: CASSRTTGSPQHF. CDR3 bases: TGTGCCAGCAGCCGAACGACCGGTTCGCCCCAGCATTTT.

The chain joins TRBV6-5 to TRBJ1-3; no clear D. The germline V gene has CDR1 MNHEY and CDR2 SVGAGI. The germline V and J ends were trimmed by 7 bases and 0 bases, with 10 bases remaining between them. The CDR3 runs 14 residues. CDR3 residues: CASKGDLSGNTIYF. The CDR3 DNA reads TGTGCCAGCAAGGGAGACCTCTCTGGAAACACCATATATTTT.